The text below deals with one T cell receptor (beta chain). The antigen is undetermined. This sample was included in a study of shared clonotypes between healthy human individuals. Study-wide results and caveats: Sharing of clonotypes among donors was expected to vary with sequencing depth. Generally, naive subsets came out with larger estimated richness than memory subsets.

Profiled with immunoSEQ multiplex PCR; TCRdb holds only in-frame clones, not every one. The data hold about 820,000 clones, with 80% to 95% observed a single time. CD45RO negativity and positive selection for CCR7 defined naive CD8 cells, a population that excluded terminally differentiated effector memory CD45RA+ cells. The clonotype was recovered from a man in his thirties or forties in good health. Sequencing was done on a sample of naive CD8+ T cells sorted from blood.

CDR3 region: CASSPRSRLAGGIQETQYF. The CDR3 DNA sequence: TGTGCCAGCTCACCACGCTCTAGACTAGCGGGAGGAATACAAGAGACCCAGTACTTC. V is TRBV18 and J is TRBJ2-5, with TRBD2 matching over 13 bases. Germline V gene sequence: CDR1 KGHSH, CDR2 LQKENI. The CDR3 consists of 19 residues. J gave up 2 bases and V 1 base, and 10 bases lay outside the gene matches.